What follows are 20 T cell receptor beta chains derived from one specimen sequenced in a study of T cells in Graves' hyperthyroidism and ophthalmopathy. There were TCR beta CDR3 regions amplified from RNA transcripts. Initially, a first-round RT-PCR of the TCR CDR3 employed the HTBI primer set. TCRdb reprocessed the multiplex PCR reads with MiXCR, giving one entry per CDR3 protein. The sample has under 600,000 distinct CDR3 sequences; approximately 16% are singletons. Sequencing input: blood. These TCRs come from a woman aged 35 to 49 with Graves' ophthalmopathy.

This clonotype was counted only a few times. For the CDR3, the DNA is TGCGCCAGCAGCTTCCGAGCGGGGGGGGCAGATACGCAGTATTTT. Amino acids: CASSFRAGGADTQYF. The V call is TRBV5-1, the J call TRBJ2-3, with 10 bases lining up with TRBD2. Trimming cost V 2 bases and J 4 bases; bases outside gene matches: 4. The CDR3 is made up of 15 amino acids. CDR1 SGHRS and CDR2 YFSETQ come from the germline V gene.

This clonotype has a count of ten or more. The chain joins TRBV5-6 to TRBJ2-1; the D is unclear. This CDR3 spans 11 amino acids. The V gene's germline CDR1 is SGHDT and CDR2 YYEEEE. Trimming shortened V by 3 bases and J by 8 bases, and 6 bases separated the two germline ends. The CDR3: CASSWVDEQFF. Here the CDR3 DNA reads TGTGCCAGCAGCTGGGTCGATGAGCAGTTCTTC.

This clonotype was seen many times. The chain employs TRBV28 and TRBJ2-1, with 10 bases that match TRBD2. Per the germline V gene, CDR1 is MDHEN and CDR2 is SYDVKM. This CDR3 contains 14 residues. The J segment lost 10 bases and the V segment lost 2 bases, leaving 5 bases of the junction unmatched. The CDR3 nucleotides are TGTGCCAGCAGTTTAGGGGGACTAGCGAGAGAGCAGTTCTTC. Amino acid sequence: CASSLGGLAREQFF.

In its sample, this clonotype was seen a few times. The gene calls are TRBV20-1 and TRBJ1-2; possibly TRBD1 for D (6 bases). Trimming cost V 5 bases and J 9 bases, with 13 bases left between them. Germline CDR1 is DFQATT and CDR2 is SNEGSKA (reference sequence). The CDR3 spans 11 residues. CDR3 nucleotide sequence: TGCAGTGCTGAGACAGGCCCACGCTACACCTTC. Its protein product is CSAETGPRYTF.

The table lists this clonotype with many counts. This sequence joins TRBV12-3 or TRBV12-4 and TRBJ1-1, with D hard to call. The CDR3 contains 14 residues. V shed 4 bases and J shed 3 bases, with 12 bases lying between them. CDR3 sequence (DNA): TGTGCCAGCAGTTCGCGGACGGCGCACACTGAAGCTTTCTTT. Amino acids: CASSSRTAHTEAFF.

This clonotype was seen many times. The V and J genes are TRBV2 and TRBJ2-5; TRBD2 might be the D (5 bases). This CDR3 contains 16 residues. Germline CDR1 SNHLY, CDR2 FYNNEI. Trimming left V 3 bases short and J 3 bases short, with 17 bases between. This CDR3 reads CASSEMRVGNKETQYF. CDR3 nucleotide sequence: TGTGCCAGCAGTGAGATGCGGGTCGGAAATAAAGAGACCCAGTACTTC.

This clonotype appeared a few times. The CDR3 DNA reads as TGTGCCAGCAGCTTACGGCAGGGACTAGCGGGAGGGCCTACCGGGGAGCTGTTTTTT. It specifies CASSLRQGLAGGPTGELFF. V usage is TRBV7-8 and J usage is TRBJ2-2; 16 bases agree with TRBD2. V lost 2 bases to trimming and J lost 5 bases; unmatched junction nucleotides: 8. This CDR3 has 19 residues. Germline V gene sequence: CDR1 SGHVS, CDR2 FQNEAQ.

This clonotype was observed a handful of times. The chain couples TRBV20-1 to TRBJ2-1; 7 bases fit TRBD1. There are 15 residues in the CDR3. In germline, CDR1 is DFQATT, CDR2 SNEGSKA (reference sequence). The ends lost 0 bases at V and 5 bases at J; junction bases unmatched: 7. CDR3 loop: CSARETGKSHNEQFF. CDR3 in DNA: TGCAGTGCTAGAGAGACAGGGAAGTCCCACAATGAGCAGTTCTTC.

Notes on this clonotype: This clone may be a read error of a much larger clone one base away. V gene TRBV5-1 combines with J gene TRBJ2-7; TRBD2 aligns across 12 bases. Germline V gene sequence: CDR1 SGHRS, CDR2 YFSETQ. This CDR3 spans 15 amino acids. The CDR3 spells CAGRPGLAGPYEQYF. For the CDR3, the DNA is TGCGCCGGCAGGCCCGGACTAGCGGGACCTTACGAGCAGTACTTC.

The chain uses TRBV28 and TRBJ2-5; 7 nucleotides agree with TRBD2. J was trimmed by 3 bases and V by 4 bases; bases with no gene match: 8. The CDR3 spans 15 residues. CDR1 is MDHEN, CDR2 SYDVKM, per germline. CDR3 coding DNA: TGTGCCAGCAGTTCCGCGGGAGTCGGGGAAGAGACCCAGTACTTC. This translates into CASSSAGVGEETQYF.

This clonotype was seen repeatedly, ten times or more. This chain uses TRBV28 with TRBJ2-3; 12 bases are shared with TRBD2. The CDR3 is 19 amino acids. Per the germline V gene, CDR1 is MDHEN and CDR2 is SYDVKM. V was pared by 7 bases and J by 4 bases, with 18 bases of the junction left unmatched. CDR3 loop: CASTPESPRLAGVPDTQYF. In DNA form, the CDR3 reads TGTGCCAGCACCCCAGAGTCCCCTCGACTAGCGGGGGTTCCAGATACGCAGTATTTT.

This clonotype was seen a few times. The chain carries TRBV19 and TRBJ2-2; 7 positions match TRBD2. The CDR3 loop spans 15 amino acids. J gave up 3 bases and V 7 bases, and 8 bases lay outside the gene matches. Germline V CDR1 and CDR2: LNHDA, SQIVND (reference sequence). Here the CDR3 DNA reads TGTGCCAGTATCCGGCGGCGGGGGTACACCGGGGAGCTGTTTTTT. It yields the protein CASIRRRGYTGELFF.

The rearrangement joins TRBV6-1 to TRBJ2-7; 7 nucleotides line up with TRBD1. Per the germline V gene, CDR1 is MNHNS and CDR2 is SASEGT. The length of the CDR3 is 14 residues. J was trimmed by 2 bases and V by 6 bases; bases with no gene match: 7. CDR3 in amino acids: CASSKTGTTYEQYF. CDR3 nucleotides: TGTGCCAGCAGCAAGACAGGGACAACCTACGAGCAGTACTTC.

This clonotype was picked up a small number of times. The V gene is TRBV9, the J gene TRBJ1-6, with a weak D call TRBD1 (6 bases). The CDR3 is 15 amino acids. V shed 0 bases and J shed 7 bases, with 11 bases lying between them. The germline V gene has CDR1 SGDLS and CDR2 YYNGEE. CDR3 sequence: CASSVEGGGNSPLHF. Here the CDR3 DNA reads TGTGCCAGCAGCGTAGAGGGGGGGGGGAATTCACCCCTCCACTTT.

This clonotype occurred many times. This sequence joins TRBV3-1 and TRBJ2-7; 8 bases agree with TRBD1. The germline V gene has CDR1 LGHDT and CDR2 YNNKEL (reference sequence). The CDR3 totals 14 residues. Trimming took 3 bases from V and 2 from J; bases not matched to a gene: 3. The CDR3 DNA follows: TGTGCCAGCAGCCAGCAGACAGGGGCCTACGAGCAGTACTTC. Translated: CASSQQTGAYEQYF.

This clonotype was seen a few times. CDR3 protein: CASTGSNYGYTF. CDR3 nucleotides: TGTGCCAGCACGGGGTCGAACTATGGCTACACCTTC. The genes are TRBV12-3 or TRBV12-4 and TRBJ1-2; D is unresolved. This CDR3 has 12 amino acids. Trimming stripped 7 bases from V and 2 bases from J, with 8 bases between.

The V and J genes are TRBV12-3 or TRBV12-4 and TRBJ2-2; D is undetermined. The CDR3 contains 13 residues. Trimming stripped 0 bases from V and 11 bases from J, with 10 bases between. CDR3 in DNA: TGTGCCAGCAGTTTAGCGCCCCAACGAGAGCTGTTTTTT. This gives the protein CASSLAPQRELFF.

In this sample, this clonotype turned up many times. CDR3 amino acids: CASSQLQNTDTQYF. The CDR3 nucleotides read TGCGCCAGCAGCCAACTTCAGAACACAGATACGCAGTATTTT. The J gene is TRBJ2-3, the V gene TRBV5-1, with D uncertain. The germline CDR1 and CDR2 sequences are SGHRS and YFSETQ. CDR3 length: 14 amino acids. V was pared by 4 bases and J by 2 bases, with 11 bases between.

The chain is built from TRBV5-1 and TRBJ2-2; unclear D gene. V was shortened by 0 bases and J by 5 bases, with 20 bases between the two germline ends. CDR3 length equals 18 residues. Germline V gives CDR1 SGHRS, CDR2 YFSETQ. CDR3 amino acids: CASSLASWATGLTGELFF. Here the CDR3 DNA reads TGCGCCAGCAGCTTGGCCTCCTGGGCAACGGGCCTAACCGGGGAGCTGTTTTTT.

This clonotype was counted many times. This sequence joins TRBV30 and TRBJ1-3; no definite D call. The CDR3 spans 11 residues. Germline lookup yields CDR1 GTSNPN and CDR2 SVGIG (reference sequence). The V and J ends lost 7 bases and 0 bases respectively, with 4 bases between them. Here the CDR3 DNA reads TGTGCCTCCCACTCTGGAAACACCATATATTTT. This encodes CASHSGNTIYF.